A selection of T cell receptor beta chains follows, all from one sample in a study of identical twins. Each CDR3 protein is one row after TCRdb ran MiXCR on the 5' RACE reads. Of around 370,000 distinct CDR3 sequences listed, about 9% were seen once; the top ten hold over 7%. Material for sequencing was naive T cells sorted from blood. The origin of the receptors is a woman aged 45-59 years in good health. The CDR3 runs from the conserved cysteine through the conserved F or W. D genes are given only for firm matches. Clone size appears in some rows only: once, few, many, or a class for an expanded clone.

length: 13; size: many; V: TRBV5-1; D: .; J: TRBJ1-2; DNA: TGCGCCAGCAGCCTAGGTGAAGGGAGCGTCTACACCTTC; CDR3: CASSLGEGSVYTF
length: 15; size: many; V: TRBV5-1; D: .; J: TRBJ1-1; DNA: TGCGCCAGCAGCTTGGATGGTCTGGGGTGGGCTGAAGCTTTCTTT; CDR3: CASSLDGLGWAEAFF
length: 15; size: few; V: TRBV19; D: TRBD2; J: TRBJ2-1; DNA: TGTGCCAGTAGCCAGTCTAGCGGGACCTACAATGAGCAGTTCTTC; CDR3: CASSQSSGTYNEQFF
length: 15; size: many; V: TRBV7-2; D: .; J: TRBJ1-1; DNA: TGTGCCAGCAGCACCCGACGGCTAATGAACACTGAAGCTTTCTTT; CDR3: CASSTRRLMNTEAFF
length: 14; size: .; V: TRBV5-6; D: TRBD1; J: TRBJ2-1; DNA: TGTGCCAGCACCCCGGGACAGAGATACAATGAGCAGTTCTTC; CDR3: CASTPGQRYNEQFF
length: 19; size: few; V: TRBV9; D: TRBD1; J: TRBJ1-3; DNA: TGTGCCAGCAGCGCGGGATTACGGGACAGACTACTCTCTGGAAACACCATATATTTT; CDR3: CASSAGLRDRLLSGNTIYF
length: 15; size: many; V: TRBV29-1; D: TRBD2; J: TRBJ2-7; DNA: TGCAGCGTTGTCTCACTAGCGGGAGGGTACTACGAGCAGTACTTC; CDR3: CSVVSLAGGYYEQYF
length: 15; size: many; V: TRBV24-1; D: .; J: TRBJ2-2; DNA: TGTGCCACCAGTGATTTTGGCCAGAAAGGCTGGGAGCTGTTTTTT; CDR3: CATSDFGQKGWELFF
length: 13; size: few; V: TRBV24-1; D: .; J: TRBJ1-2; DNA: TGTGCCACCAGTGACCCAGGACGGGGCAGCTACACCTTC; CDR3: CATSDPGRGSYTF
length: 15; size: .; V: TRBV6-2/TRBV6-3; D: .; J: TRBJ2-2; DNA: TGTGCCAGCAGTTACTCTGAGGCGGACACCGGGGAGCTGTTTTTT; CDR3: CASSYSEADTGELFF
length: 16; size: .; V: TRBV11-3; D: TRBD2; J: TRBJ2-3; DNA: TGTGCCAGCAGCTTAGGGGGTAGCGGGGCCACAGATACGCAGTATTTT; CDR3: CASSLGGSGATDTQYF
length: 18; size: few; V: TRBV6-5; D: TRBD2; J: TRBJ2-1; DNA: TGTGCCAGCAGTTACCGACTAGCGGGAGCTCTCCCCTACAATGAGCAGTTCTTC; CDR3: CASSYRLAGALPYNEQFF
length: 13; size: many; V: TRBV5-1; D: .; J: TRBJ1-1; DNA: TGCGCCAGCAGCGTACAGGAGAACACTGAAGCTTTCTTT; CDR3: CASSVQENTEAFF
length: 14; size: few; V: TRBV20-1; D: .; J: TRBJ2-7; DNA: TGCAGTGCTAGAGGGCCGACTAGTTCCTACGAGCAGTACTTC; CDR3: CSARGPTSSYEQYF
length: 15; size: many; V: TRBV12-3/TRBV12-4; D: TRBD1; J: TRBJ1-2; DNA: TGTGCCAGCACAGTTCGGGGCCGACAGGGACATGGCTACACCTTC; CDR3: CASTVRGRQGHGYTF
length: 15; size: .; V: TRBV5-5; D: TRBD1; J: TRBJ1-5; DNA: TGTGCCAGCAGCGCGGACTCAGGGGGTTATCAGCCCCAGCATTTT; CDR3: CASSADSGGYQPQHF
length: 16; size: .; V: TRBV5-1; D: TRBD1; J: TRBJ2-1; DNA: TGCGCCAGCAGCTTAGGGACAGGGTTTCCGTGGAATGAGCAGTTCTTC; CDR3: CASSLGTGFPWNEQFF
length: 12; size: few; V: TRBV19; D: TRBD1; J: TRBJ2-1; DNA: TGTGCCAGTAGTACAGGACAGGGCGAGAAGTTCTTC; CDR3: CASSTGQGEKFF
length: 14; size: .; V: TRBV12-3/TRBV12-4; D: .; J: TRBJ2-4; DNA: TGTGCCAGCAGTCCCAGGGATGGCAAAAACATTCAGTACTTC; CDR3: CASSPRDGKNIQYF
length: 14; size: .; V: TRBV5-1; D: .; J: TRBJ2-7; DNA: TGCGCCAGCAGCTTGGTTTCAGGGAGAAGCGAGCAGTACTTC; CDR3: CASSLVSGRSEQYF
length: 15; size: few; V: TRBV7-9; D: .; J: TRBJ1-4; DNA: TGTGCCAGCAGCCCGGGGGGGACCACTAATGAAAAACTGTTTTTT; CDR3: CASSPGGTTNEKLFF
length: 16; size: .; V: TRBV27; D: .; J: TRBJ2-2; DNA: TGTGCCAGCAGTTTATGGGGGGGCCTGAACACCGGGGAGCTGTTTTTT; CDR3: CASSLWGGLNTGELFF
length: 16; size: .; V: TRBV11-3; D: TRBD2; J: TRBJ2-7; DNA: TGTGCCAGCAGCTTAGTCCTAGGCGGGAGCTCCTACGAGCAGTACTTC; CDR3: CASSLVLGGSSYEQYF
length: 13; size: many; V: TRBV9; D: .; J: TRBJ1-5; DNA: TGTGCCAGCAGCGTAGGTCTGAATCAGCCCCAGCATTTT; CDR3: CASSVGLNQPQHF
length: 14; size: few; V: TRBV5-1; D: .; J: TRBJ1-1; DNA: TGCGCCAGCAGCTTGCGGGGCTGGGCCACTGAAGCTTTCTTT; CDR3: CASSLRGWATEAFF
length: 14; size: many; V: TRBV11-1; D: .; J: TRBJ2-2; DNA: TGTGCCAGCAGCTTACAAGCCTCCACCGGGGAGCTGTTTTTT; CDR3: CASSLQASTGELFF
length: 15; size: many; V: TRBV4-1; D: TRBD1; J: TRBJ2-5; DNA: TGCGCCAGCAGCTCAAGACAGGGTTGGGTTGAGACCCAGTACTTC; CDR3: CASSSRQGWVETQYF
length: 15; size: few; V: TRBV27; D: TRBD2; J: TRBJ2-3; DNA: TGTGCCAGCAGTTTACGGCGGGAGTACCCAGATACGCAGTATTTT; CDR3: CASSLRREYPDTQYF
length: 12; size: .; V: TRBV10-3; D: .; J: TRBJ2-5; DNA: TGTGCCATCAGTAGGAACCAAGAGACCCAGTACTTC; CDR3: CAISRNQETQYF
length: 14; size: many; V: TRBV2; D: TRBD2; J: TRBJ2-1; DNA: TGTGCCAGCTCTATGCTAGCGGGAGGGCCAAAGCAGTTCTTC; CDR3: CASSMLAGGPKQFF
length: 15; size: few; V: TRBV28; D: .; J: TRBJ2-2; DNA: TGTGCCAGCAGTGAAATACAGGGAACCAACCGGGAGCTGTTTTTT; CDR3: CASSEIQGTNRELFF
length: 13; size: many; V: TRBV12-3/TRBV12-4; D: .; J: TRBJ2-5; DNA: TGTGCCAGCAGAGGAGCGGTGGGAGAGACCCAGTACTTC; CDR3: CASRGAVGETQYF
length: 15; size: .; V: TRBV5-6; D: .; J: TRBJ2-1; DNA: TGTGCCAGCAGCTTGGCCGAAGAGGATTACAATGAGCAGTTCTTC; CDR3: CASSLAEEDYNEQFF
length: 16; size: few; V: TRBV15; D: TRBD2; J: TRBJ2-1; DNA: TGTGCCACCAGCAGGGGAGGACTAGCGGGGGTTAATGAGCAGTTCTTC; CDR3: CATSRGGLAGVNEQFF
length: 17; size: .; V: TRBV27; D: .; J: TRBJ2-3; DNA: TGTGCCAGCAGTTTGCCATCGGGCGGGACTCGCACAGATACGCAGTATTTT; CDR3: CASSLPSGGTRTDTQYF
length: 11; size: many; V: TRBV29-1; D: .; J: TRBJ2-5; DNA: TGCAGCGCAAGACAGAAAGAGACCCAGTACTTC; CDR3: CSARQKETQYF
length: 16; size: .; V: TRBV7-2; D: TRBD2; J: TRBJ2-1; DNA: TGTGCCAGCAGCTTAGTGGGACTAGCGGGAGGGCCGGAGCAGTTCTTC; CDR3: CASSLVGLAGGPEQFF
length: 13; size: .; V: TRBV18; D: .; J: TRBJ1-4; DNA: TGTGCCAGCTCACCAGGGCTCGGGGAAAAACTGTTTTTT; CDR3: CASSPGLGEKLFF
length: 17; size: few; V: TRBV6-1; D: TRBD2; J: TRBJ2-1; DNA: TGTGCCAGCAGTCCCCTGGGGACTAGCGTTTCCTACAATGAGCAGTTCTTC; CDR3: CASSPLGTSVSYNEQFF
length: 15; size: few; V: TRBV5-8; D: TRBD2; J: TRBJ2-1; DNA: TGTGCCAGCAGCCCGGGGGGTAGTCCCTACAATGAGCAGTTCTTC; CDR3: CASSPGGSPYNEQFF
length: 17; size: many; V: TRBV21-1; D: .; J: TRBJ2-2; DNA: TGTGCCAGCAGCAAAGACGGGAGGGAGGCTCCCTCCGGGGAGCTGTTTTTT; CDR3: CASSKDGREAPSGELFF
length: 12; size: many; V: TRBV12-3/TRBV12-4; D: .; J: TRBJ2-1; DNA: TGTGCCAGCAGTCCCACTAGCCTTACACTCCGATTC; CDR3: CASSPTSLTLRF
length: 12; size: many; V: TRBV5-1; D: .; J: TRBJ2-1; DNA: TGCGCCAGCAGCTTGGTGACCAATGAGCAGTTCTTC; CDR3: CASSLVTNEQFF
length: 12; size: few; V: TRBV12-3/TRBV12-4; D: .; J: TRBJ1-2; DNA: TGTGCCAGCAGTTTAGGGTTCTATGGCTACACCTTC; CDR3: CASSLGFYGYTF
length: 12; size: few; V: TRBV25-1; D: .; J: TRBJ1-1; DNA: TGTGCCAGCAGTCCCGGTGGGAATGAAGCTTTCTTT; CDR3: CASSPGGNEAFF
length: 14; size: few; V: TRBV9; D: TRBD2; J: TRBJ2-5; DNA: TGTGCCAGCAGCGTAGACGGACTAGCAGAGACCCAGTACTTC; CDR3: CASSVDGLAETQYF
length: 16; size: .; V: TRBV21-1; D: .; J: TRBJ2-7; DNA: TGTGCCAGCAGCAAATTCCCCGACAGGGTTGGATGCGAGCAGTACTTC; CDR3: CASSKFPDRVGCEQYF
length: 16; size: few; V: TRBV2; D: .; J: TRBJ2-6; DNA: TGTGCCAGCAGTCCCCTGGGCTTCTCTGGGGCCAACGTCCTGACTTTC; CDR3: CASSPLGFSGANVLTF
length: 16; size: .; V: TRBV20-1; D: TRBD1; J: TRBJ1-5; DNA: TGCAGTGCCCTCAGATCTCTCGACAGGGGGGATCAGCCCCAGCATTTT; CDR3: CSALRSLDRGDQPQHF
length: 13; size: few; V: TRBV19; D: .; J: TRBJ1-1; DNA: TGTGCCAGTAGTATAATCAGGAGCACTGAAGCTTTCTTT; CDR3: CASSIIRSTEAFF
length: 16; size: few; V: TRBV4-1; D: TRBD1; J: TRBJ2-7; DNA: TGCGCCAGCAGCCGTGATGGGGGGACAGGGAGGTACGAGCAGTACTTC; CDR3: CASSRDGGTGRYEQYF
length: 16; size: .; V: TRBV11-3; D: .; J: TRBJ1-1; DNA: TGTGCCAGCAGCTTAGGATCGTGGGGCGGGAACACTGAAGCTTTCTTT; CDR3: CASSLGSWGGNTEAFF
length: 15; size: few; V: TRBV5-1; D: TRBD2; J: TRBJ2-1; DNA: TGCGCCAGCAGGGGTCTCCTAGCGGGACCAGGTGAGCAGTTCTTC; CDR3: CASRGLLAGPGEQFF
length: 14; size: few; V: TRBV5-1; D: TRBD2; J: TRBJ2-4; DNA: TGCGCCAGCAGCTCAGCGGGGACCCCAAACATTCAGTACTTC; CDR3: CASSSAGTPNIQYF
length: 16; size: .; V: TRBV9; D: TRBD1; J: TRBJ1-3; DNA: TGTGCCAGCAGCCCAAGGGGGACAGGGGCTGGAAACACCATATATTTT; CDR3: CASSPRGTGAGNTIYF
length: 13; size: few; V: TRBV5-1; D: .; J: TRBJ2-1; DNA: TGCGCCAGCAGCCCTAATCCAGGGAATGAGCAGTTCTTC; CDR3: CASSPNPGNEQFF
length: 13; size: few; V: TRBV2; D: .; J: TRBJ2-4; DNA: TGTGCCAGTCAACAGGGTACCCAAAACATTCAGTACTTC; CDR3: CASQQGTQNIQYF
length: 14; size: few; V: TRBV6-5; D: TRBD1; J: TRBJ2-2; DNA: TGTGCCAGCAGAATACAGGGGGACACCGGGGAGCTGTTTTTT; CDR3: CASRIQGDTGELFF